Sequencing of this T cell receptor beta chain was carried out in a study of control samples from healthy donors and cancer patients. TCRdb keeps only in-frame clones here, not all; method: immunoSEQ multiplex PCR. The sample includes about 100,000 clones, roughly 89% of them seen just once. V was clipped by 4 bases and J by 7 bases, with 5 bases between them. CDR3 length: 11 residues. Germline V gene data show CDR1 as MNHEY and CDR2 as SVGAGI. The sequenced material came from blood. The receptor was derived from a man aged 25-45 years in good health. The chain carries TRBV6-5 and TRBJ2-1; D is unclear. This CDR3 reads CASSSINEQFF. The CDR3 region has the DNA TGTGCCAGCAGTTCCATAAATGAGCAGTTCTTC.